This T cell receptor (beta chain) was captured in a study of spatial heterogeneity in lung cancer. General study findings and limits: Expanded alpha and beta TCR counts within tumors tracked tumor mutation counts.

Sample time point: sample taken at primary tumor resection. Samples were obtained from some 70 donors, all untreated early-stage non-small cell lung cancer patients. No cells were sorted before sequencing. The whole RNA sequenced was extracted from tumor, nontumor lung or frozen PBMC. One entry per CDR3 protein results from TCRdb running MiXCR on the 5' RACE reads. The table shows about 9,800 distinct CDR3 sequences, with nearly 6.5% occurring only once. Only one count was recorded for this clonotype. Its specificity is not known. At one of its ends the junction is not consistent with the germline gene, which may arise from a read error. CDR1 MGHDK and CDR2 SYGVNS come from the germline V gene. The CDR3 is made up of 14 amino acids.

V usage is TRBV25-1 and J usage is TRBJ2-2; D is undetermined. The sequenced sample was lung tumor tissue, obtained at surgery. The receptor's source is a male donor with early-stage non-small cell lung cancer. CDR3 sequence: CASSISQHTWELFF. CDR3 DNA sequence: TGTGCCAGCAGTATTTCGCAACACACCTGGGAGCTGTTTTTT.